This entry is about one T cell receptor beta chain. CDR3 size: 16 residues. Germline-derived CDR1 and CDR2 are KGHSH and LQKENI. Trimming removed 6 bases from V and 2 bases from J; junction bases left unmatched: 9. These data belong to a study of T cell responses to AZD1222 COVID-19 vaccine. Produced via immunoSEQ multiplex PCR; TCRdb's table is partial and in-frame only. The profile covers about 93,000 clones, with around 92% appearing a single time and 2.8% taken by the ten largest. The sequences come from peripheral blood, collected on day 0 of MenACWY control vaccination. This receptor was taken from an adult in good health. J is TRBJ1-4 and V is TRBV18, with 7 positions matching TRBD1. The CDR3 DNA follows: TGTGCCAGCTCCCAGGGACAGCTCCCTACTAATGAAAAACTGTTTTTT. It translates to CASSQGQLPTNEKLFF.